The clone carrying this TCR beta chain appeared a single time. The data are from a study of circulating and synovial CD4+ cells in juvenile arthritis. Donors were patients with active juvenile idiopathic arthritis. Germline V CDR1 and CDR2: SGHTA, FQGTGA. This CDR3 spans 13 amino acids. V was shortened by 5 bases and J by 9 bases, with 17 bases between the two germline ends. TCRdb's copy holds only in-frame clones and misses some; the assay was immunoSEQ multiplex PCR. The sample has about 36,000 clones; just under 95% are singletons. The source material was CD4+ T cells from blood. The J gene is TRBJ2-7, the V gene TRBV7-3; D is unclear. The source of this sequence is a human donor with juvenile idiopathic arthritis. The CDR3 region is CASSPSSNAVQYF. The CDR3 nucleotides read TGTGCCAGCAGCCCTTCCTCAAATGCGGTGCAGTACTTC.